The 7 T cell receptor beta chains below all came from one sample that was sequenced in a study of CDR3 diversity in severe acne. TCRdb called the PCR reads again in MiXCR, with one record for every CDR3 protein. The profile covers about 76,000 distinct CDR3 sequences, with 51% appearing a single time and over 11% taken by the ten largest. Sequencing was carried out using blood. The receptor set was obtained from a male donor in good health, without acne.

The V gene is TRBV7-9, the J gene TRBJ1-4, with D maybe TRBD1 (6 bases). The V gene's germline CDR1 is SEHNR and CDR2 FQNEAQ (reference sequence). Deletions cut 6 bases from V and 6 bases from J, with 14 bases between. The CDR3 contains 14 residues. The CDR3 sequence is CASSFGQQDEKLFF. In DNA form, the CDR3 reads TGTGCCAGCAGTTTTGGACAGCAGGATGAAAAACTGTTTTTT.

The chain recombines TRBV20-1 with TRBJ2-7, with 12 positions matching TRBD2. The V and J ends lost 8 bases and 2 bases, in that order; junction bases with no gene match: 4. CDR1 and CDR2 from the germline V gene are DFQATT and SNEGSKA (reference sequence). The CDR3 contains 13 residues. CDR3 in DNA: TGCAGTACACTAGCGGGAGGTACCTACGAGCAGTACTTC. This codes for CSTLAGGTYEQYF.

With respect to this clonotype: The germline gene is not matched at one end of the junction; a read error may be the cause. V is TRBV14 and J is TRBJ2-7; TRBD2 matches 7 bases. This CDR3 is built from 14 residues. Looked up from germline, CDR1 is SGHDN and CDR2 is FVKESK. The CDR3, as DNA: TGTGCCAGCAGCTACTGGACTAGTGGCTACAAGCAGTACTTT. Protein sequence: CASSYWTSGYKQYF.

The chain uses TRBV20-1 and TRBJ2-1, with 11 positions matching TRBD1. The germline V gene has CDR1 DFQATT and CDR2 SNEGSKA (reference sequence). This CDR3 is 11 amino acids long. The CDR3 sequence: CIGTGGIEQFF. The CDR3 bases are TGCATCGGGACAGGGGGTATTGAGCAGTTCTTC.

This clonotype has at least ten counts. The CDR3 here is CASSGQGASDEQYF. The CDR3 coding sequence is TGTGCCAGCAGTGGTCAGGGGGCTAGCGACGAGCAGTACTTC. The genes are TRBV6-1 and TRBJ2-7; 8 bases are shared with TRBD1. This CDR3 is 14 amino acids long. Trimming cost V 4 bases and J 5 bases; bases outside gene matches: 7. Germline CDR1 is MNHNS and CDR2 is SASEGT.

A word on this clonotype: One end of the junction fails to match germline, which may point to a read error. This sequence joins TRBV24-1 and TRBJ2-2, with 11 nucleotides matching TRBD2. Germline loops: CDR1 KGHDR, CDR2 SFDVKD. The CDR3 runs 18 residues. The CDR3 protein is CATSDSRGGLAVTGELFF. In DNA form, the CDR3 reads TGTGCCACCAGTGATTCCAGAGGGGGACTAGCGGTTACCGGGGAGCTGTTCTTT.

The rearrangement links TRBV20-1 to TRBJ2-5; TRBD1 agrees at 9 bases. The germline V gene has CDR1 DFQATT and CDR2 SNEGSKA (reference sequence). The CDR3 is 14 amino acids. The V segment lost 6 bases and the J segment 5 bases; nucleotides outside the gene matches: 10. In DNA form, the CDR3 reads TGCAGTGCCTTGAGGAGGGACAGGGCCGAGACCCAGTACTTC. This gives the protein CSALRRDRAETQYF.